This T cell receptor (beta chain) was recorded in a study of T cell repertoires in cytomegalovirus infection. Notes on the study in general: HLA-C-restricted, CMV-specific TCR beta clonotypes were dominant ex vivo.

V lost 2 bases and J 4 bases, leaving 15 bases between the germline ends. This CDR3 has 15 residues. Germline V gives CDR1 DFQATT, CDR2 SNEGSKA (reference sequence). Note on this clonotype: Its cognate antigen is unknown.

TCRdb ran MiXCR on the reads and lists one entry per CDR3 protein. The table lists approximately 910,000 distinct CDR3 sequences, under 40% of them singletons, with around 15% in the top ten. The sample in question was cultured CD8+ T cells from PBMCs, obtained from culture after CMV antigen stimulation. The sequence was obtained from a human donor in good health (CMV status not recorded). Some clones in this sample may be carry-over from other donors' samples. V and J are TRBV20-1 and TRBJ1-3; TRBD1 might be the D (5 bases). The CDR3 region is CSARPLEGNGNTIYF. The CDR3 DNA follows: TGCAGTGCTAGACCCCTCGAGGGGAACGGAAACACCATATATTTT.